This T cell receptor (beta chain) appears in the sequencing data of a study of chemoradiotherapy in HPV16-positive cancers. Losses at the gene ends were 4 bases for V and 1 base for J; bases not matched to a gene: 12. This CDR3 is built from 19 residues. Germline V gene data show CDR1 as SGHTA and CDR2 as FQGTGA. Data came from immunoSEQ multiplex PCR; TCRdb stores just in-frame clones and leaves some out. In the table there are just over 15,000 clones, over 75% of which are singletons. As to this clone: Its antigen is unidentified.

General study points: Candidate HPV-specific clones and E7-related TCR motifs grew in tumor during treatment.

The rearrangement joins TRBV7-3 to TRBJ2-6, with TRBD1 matching over 8 bases. This sample was obtained from a patient who underwent chemoradiotherapy. This TCR was sampled from a human donor with HPV-associated anogenital cancer. The CDR3 loop reads CASSSSGGPRLSGANVLTF. CDR3 coding DNA: TGTGCCAGCAGCTCATCAGGGGGCCCCAGGTTATCTGGGGCCAACGTCCTGACTTTC.